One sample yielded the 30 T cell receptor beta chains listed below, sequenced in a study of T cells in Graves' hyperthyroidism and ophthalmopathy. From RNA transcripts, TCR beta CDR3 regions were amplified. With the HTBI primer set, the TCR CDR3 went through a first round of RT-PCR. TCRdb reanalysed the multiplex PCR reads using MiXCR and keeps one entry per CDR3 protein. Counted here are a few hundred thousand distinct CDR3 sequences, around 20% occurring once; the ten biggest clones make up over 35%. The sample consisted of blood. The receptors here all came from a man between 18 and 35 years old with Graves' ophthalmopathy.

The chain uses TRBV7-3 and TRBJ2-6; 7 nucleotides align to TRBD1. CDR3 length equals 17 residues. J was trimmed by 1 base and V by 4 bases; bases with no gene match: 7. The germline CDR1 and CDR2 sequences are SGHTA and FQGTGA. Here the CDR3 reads CASSSGTVLSGANVLTF. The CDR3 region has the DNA TGTGCCAGCAGCTCAGGGACAGTCCTTTCTGGGGCCAACGTCCTGACTTTC.

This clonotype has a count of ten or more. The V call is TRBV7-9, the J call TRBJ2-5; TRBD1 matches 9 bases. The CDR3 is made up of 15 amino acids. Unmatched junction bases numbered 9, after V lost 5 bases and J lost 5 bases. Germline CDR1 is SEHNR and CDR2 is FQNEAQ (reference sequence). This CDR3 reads CASSPQGAEGETQYF. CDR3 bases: TGTGCCAGCAGCCCACAGGGGGCTGAAGGGGAGACCCAGTACTTC.

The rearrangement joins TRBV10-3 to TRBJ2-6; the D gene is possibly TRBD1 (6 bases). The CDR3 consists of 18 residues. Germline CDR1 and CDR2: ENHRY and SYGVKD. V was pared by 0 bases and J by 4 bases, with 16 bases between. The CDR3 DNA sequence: TGTGCCATCAGTGAGTCTGCGGCAGGGGAAGCCGGGGCCAACGTCCTGACTTTC. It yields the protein CAISESAAGEAGANVLTF.

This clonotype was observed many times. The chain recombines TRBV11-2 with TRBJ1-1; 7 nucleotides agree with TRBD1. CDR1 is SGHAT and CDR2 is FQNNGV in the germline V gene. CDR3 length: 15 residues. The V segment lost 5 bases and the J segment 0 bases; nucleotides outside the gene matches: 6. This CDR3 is CASSAYRGMNTEAFF. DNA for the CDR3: TGTGCCAGCAGCGCCTACAGGGGAATGAACACTGAAGCTTTCTTT.

The CDR3 reads CASSYMGQGSYNSPLHF. The DNA of the CDR3 is TGTGCCAGCAGTTACATGGGACAGGGGTCCTATAATTCACCCCTCCACTTT. The chain links TRBV6-5 to TRBJ1-6; 10 nucleotides agree with TRBD1. Germline CDR1 reads MNHEY; CDR2 reads SVGAGI. V lost 2 bases to trimming and J lost 1 base; unmatched junction nucleotides: 2. The CDR3 runs to 17 residues.

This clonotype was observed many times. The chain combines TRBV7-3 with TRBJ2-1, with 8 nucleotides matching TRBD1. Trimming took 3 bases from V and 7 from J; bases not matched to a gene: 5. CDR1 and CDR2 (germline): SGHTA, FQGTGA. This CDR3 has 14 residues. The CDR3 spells CASSLTGVGNEQFF. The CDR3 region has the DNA TGTGCCAGCAGCTTGACAGGGGTTGGGAATGAGCAGTTCTTC. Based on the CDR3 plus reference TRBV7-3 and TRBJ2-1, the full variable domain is GAGVSQTPSNKVTEKGKYVELRCDPISGHTALYWYRQSLGQGPEFLIYFQGTGAADDSGLPNDRFFAVRPEGSVSTLKIQRTERGDSAVYLCASSLTGVGNEQFFGPGTRLTVL.

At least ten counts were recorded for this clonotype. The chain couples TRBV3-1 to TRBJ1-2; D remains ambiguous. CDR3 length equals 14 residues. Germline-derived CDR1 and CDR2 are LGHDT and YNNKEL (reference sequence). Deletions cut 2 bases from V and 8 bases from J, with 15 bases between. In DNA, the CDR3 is TGTGCCAGCAGCCAAAACGTAGGGCCTAGCGGCTACACCTTC. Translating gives CASSQNVGPSGYTF.

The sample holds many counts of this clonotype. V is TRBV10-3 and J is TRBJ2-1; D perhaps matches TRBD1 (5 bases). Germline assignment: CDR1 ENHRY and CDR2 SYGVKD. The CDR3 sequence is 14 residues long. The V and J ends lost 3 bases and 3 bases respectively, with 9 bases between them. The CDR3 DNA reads TGTGCCATCAGTGATTGGGGCAGCTACAATGAGCAGTTCTTC. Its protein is CAISDWGSYNEQFF.

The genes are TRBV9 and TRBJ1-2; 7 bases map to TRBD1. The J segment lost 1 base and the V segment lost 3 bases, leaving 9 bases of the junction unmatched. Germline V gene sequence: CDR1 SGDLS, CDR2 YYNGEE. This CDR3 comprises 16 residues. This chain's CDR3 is CASSGETGNVNYGYTF. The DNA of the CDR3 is TGTGCCAGCAGCGGAGAGACAGGGAATGTTAACTATGGCTACACCTTC.

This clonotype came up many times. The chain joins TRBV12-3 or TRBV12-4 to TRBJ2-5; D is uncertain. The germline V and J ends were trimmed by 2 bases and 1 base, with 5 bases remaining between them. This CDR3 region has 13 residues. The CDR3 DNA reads TGTGCCAGCAGTTTAAAGATCCAAGAGACCCAGTACTTC. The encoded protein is CASSLKIQETQYF.

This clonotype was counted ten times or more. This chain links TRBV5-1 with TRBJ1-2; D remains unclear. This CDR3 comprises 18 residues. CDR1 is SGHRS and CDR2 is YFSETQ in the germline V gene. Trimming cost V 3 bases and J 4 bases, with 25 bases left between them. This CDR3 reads CASSSPANDGRDLYGYTF. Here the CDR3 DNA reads TGCGCCAGCAGCTCCCCTGCTAACGACGGGAGAGACCTCTATGGCTACACCTTC.

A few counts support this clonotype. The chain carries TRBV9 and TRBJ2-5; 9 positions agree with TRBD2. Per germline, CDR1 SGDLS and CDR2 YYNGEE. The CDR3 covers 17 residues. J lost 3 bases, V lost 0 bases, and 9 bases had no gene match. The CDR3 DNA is TGTGCCAGCAGCGTAGGGGGTAGCGGGGGAATGAAAGAGACCCAGTACTTC. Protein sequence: CASSVGGSGGMKETQYF.

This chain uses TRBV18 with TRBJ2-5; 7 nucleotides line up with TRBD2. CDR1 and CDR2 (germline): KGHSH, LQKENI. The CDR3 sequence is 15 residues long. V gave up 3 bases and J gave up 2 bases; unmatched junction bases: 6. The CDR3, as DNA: TGTGCCAGCTCACCTTCCACCGGGGGGCAAGAGACCCAGTACTTC. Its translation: CASSPSTGGQETQYF.

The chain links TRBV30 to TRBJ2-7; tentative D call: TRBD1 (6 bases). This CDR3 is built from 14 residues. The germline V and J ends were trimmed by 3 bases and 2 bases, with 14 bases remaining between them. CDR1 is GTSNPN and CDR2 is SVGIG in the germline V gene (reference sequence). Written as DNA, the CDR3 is TGTGCCTGGAGCGTGGACAGAGGGGCCTACGAGCAGTACTTC. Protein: CAWSVDRGAYEQYF.

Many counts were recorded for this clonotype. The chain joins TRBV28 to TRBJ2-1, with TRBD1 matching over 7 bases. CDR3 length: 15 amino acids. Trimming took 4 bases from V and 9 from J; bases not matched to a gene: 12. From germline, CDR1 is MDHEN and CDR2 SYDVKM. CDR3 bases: TGTGCCAGCAGTTGGGGACAGCGTAAAGGCAGTGAGCAGTTCTTC. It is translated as CASSWGQRKGSEQFF.

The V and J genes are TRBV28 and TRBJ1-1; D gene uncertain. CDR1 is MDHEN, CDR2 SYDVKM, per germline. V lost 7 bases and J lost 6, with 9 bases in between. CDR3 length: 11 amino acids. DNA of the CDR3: TGTGCCAGCACGGCTGGCGCTGAAGCTTTCTTT. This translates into CASTAGAEAFF.

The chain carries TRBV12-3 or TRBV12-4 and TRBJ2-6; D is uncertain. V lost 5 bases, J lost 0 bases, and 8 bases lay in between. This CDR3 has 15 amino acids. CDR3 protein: CASSPESSGANVLTF. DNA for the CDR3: TGTGCCAGCAGTCCGGAGAGCTCTGGGGCCAACGTCCTGACTTTC.

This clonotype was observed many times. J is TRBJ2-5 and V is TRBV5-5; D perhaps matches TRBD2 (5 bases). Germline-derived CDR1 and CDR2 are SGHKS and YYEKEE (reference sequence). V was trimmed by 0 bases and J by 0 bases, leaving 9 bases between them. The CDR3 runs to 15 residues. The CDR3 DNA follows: TGTGCCAGCAGCTTGGTGAGAGGGAACCAAGAGACCCAGTACTTC. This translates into CASSLVRGNQETQYF.

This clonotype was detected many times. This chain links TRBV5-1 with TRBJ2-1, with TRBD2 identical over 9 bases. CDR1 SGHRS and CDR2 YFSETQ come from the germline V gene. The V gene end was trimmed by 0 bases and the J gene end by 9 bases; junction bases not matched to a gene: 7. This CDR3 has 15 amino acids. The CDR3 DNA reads TGCGCCAGCAGCTTGGTGGTAGCGGGGGAGGCTGAGCAGTTCTTC. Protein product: CASSLVVAGEAEQFF.

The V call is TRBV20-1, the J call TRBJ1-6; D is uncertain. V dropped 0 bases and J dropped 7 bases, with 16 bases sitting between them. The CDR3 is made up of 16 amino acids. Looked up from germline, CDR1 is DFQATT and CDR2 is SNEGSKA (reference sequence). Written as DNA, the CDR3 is TGCAGTGCTAGAGAGATCAAAAGCCCCATGAATTCACCCCTCCACTTT. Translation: CSAREIKSPMNSPLHF.

The CDR3 region is CASGPGLLQETQYF. CDR3 sequence (DNA): TGTGCCAGCGGCCCGGGACTCCTCCAAGAGACCCAGTACTTC. The rearrangement uses TRBV12-3 or TRBV12-4 and TRBJ2-5; the D gene is possibly TRBD2 (6 bases). The CDR3 totals 14 residues. Deletions cut 8 bases from V and 1 base from J, with 14 bases between.

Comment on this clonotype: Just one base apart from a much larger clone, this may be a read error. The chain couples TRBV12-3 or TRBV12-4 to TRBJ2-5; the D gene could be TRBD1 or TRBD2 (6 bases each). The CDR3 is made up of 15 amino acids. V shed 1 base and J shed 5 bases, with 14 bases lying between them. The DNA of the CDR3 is TGTGCCAGCAGTTTAGGGTTAGGGGGGTGGGAGACCCAGTACTTC. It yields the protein CASSLGLGGWETQYF.

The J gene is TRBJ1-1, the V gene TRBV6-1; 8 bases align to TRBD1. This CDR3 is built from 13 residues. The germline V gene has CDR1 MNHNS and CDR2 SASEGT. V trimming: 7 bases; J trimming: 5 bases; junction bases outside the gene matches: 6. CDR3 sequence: CASNGQGLTEAFF. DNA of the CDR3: TGTGCCAGCAACGGACAGGGATTGACTGAAGCTTTCTTT.

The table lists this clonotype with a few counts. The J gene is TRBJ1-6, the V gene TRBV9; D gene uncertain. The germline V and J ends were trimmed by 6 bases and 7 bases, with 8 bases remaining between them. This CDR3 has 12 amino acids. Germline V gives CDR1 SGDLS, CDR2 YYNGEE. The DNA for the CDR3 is TGTGCCAGCACAAGCCCCAATTCACCCCTCCACTTT. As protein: CASTSPNSPLHF.

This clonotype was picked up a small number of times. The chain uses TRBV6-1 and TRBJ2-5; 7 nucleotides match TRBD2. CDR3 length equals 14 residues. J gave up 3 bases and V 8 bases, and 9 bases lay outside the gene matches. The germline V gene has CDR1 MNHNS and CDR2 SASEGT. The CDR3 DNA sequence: TGTGCCAGCGGCGCTCGGGGGGTGGAAGAGACCCAGTACTTC. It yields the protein CASGARGVEETQYF.

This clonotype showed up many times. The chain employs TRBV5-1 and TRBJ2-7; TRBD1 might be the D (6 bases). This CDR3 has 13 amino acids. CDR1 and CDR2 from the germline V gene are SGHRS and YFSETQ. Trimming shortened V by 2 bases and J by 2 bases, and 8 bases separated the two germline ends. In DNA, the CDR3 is TGCGCCAGCAGCTTCCAGGGGACCTACGAGCAGTACTTC. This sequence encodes CASSFQGTYEQYF.

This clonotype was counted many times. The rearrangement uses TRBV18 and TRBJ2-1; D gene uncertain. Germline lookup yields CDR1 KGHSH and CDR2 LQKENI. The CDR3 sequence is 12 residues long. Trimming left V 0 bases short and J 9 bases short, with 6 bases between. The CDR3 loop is CASSPPMGEQFF. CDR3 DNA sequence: TGTGCCAGCTCACCACCGATGGGTGAGCAGTTCTTC.

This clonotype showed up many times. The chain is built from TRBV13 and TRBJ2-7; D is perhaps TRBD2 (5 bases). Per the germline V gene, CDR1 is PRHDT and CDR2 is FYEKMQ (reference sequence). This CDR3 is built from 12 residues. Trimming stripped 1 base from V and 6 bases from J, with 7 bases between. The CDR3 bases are TGTGCCAGCAGCTTAGTGGGAGTCGAGCAGTACTTC. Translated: CASSLVGVEQYF.

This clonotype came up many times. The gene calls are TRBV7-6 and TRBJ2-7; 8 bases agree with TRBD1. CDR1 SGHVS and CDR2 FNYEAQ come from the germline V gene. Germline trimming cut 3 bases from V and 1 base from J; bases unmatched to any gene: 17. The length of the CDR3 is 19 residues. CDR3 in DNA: TGTGCCAGCAGCTTGCATAAAAGCCGGACAGGGACCTTTTCCTACGAGCAGTACTTC. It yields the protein CASSLHKSRTGTFSYEQYF.

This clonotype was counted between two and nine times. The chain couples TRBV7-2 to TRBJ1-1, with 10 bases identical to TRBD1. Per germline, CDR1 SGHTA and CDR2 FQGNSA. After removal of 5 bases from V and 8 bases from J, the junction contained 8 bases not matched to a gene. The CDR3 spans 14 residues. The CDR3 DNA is TGTGCCAGCAGCACCCGGACAGGGGGTGGAGAAGCTTTCTTT. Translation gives CASSTRTGGGEAFF.